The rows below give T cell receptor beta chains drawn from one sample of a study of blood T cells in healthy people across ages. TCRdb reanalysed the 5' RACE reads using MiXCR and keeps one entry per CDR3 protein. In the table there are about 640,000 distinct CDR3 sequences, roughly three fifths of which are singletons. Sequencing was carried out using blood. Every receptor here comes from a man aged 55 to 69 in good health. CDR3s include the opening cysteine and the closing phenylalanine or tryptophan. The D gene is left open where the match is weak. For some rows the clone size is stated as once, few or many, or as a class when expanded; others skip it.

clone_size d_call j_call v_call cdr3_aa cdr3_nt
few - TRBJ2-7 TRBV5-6 CASTSGGEQYF TGTGCCAGCACCTCTGGGGGCGAGCAGTACTTC
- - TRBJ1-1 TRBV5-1 CASSLTGRLTEAFF TGCGCCAGCAGCTTGACAGGGAGATTAACTGAAGCTTTCTTT
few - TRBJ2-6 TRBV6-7 CASSYEGLGGANVLTF TGTGCCAGCAGTTATGAAGGCTTAGGTGGGGCCAACGTCCTGACTTTC
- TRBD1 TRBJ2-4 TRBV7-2 CASSDRGAKNIQYF TGTGCCAGCAGCGACAGGGGGGCCAAAAACATTCAGTACTTC
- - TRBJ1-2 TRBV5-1 CASSLEQSGYTF TGCGCCAGCAGCTTGGAACAGTCCGGCTACACCTTC
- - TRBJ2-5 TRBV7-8 CASSLGGLVWRRRQKDGTQYF TGTGCCAGCAGCTTAGGCGGCCTGGTCTGGCGGCGCAGACAAAAAGACGGGACCCAGTACTTC
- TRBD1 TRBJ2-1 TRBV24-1 CATSAGTDLNEQFF TGTGCCACCAGTGCCGGGACAGACCTTAATGAGCAGTTCTTC
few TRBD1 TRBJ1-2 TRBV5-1 CASSWGTAESNYGYTF TGCGCCAGCAGCTGGGGGACAGCAGAGTCTAACTATGGCTACACCTTC
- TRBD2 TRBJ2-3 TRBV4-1 CASSQDRIAGGRQYF TGCGCCAGCAGCCAAGATCGAATAGCGGGGGGTCGGCAGTATTTT
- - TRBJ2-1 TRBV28 CASSQAGATNEQFF TGTGCCAGCAGCCAGGCGGGGGCGACCAATGAGCAGTTCTTC
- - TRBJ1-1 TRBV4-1 CASSQVSAAQRHTEAFF TGCGCCAGCAGCCAAGTTTCGGCAGCGCAACGCCACACTGAAGCTTTCTTT
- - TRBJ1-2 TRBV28 CASSGPNYGYTF TGTGCCAGCAGTGGCCCTAACTATGGCTACACCTTC
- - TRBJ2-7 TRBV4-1 CASSQVLGQQEQYF TGCGCCAGCAGCCAAGTTCTGGGACAACAGGAGCAGTACTTC
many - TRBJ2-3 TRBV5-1 CASSVGNPSTDTQYF TGCGCCAGCAGCGTCGGAAATCCGAGCACAGATACGCAGTATTTT
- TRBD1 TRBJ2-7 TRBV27 CASSLSLTGTVVYEQYF TGTGCCAGCAGTTTATCGTTGACCGGGACAGTGGTATACGAGCAGTACTTC
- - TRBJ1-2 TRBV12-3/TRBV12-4 CASSLGVPTYGYTF TGTGCCAGCAGTTTAGGGGTTCCCACCTATGGCTACACCTTC
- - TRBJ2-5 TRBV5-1 CASSLGPGKETQYF TGCGCCAGCAGCTTGGGACCGGGAAAAGAGACCCAGTACTTC
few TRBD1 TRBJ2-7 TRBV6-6 CASSLRQGTGEQYF TGTGCCAGCAGTTTGAGACAGGGGACGGGCGAGCAGTACTTC
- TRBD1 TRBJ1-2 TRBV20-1 CSAPGQDFSGYTF TGCAGTGCCCCAGGACAGGACTTCTCTGGCTACACCTTC
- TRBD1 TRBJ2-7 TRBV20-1 CSARSGTGEAEQYF TGCAGTGCTCGATCCGGGACAGGGGAGGCCGAGCAGTACTTC
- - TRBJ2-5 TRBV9 CASSKNNAAQETQYF TGTGCCAGCAGCAAGAACAACGCCGCCCAAGAGACCCAGTACTTC
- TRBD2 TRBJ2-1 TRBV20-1 CSASWTSGAGEQFF TGCAGTGCTTCCTGGACTAGCGGGGCGGGGGAGCAGTTCTTC
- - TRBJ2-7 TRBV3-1 CASSQGPGPLSYNEQYF TGTGCCAGCAGCCAAGGTCCAGGGCCCCTCTCCTACAATGAGCAGTACTTC
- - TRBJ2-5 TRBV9 CASSAGESGYQETQYF TGTGCCAGCAGCGCCGGGGAGAGCGGGTACCAAGAGACCCAGTACTTC
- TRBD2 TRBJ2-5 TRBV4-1 CASSQEQRGAQETQYF TGCGCCAGCAGCCAAGAGCAGCGGGGGGCCCAAGAGACCCAGTACTTC
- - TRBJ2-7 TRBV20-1 CSARAPPPTYEQYF TGCAGTGCTAGAGCTCCTCCACCCACCTACGAGCAGTACTTC
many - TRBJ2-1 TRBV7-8 CASSPSWGGSGDEQFF TGTGCCAGCAGCCCCTCCTGGGGGGGCTCCGGGGATGAGCAGTTCTTC
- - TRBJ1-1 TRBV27 CASSLSMGGTVNTEAFF TGTGCCAGCAGTTTATCGATGGGAGGGACGGTGAACACTGAAGCTTTCTTT
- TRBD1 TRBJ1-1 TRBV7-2 CASSPAPGQGLNTEAFF TGTGCCAGCAGCCCGGCCCCGGGACAGGGGTTGAACACTGAAGCTTTCTTT
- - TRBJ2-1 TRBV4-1 CASSPGGVSYNEQFF TGCGCCAGCAGCCCAGGGGGGGTCTCCTACAATGAGCAGTTCTTC
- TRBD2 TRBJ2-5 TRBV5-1 CASSLAGTSGFETQYF TGCGCCAGCAGCTTGGCCGGGACTAGCGGGTTTGAGACCCAGTACTTC
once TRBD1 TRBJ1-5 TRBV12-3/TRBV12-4 CASSSPTGDQPQHF TGTGCCAGCAGTTCGCCGACAGGGGATCAGCCCCAGCATTTT
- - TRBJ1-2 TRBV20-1 CSAINRGNYGYTF TGCAGTGCGATCAATAGGGGAAACTATGGCTACACCTTC
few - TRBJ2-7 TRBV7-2 CASSLTVLSYEQYF TGTGCCAGCAGCTTGACCGTGCTCTCCTACGAGCAGTACTTC
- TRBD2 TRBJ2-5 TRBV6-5 CASSRPLAGGQETQYF TGTGCCAGCAGTCGACCACTAGCGGGGGGCCAAGAGACCCAGTACTTC
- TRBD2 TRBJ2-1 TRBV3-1 CASSQETSGGDEQFF TGTGCCAGCAGCCAAGAAACTAGCGGGGGGGATGAGCAGTTCTTC
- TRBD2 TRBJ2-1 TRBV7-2 CASSLRGLAELNEQFF TGTGCCAGCAGCCTACGTGGACTAGCGGAACTCAATGAGCAGTTCTTC
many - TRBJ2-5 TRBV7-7 CASSLGGSPQETQYF TGTGCCAGCAGCTTAGGGGGTAGCCCACAAGAGACCCAGTACTTC
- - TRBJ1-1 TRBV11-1 CASSPGQGRPNTEAFF TGTGCCAGCAGCCCAGGCCAGGGACGGCCGAACACTGAAGCTTTCTTT
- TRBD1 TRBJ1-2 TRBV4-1 CASSQDFRTGEVYGYTF TGCGCCAGCAGCCAAGATTTTCGGACAGGGGAGGTCTATGGCTACACCTTC
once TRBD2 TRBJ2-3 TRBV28 CASSTGASGAVDTQYF TGTGCCAGCAGCACTGGGGCTAGCGGGGCCGTGGATACGCAGTATTTT
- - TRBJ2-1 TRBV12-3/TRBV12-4 CAGSLVVRADEQFF TGTGCCGGCAGTTTAGTCGTGAGGGCCGATGAGCAGTTCTTC
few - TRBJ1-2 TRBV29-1 CSVERRGGMDGYTF TGCAGCGTTGAAAGGCGGGGAGGGATGGATGGCTACACCTTC
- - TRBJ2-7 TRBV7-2 CASSANPGPNYEQYF TGTGCCAGCAGCGCGAACCCCGGGCCCAACTACGAGCAGTACTTC
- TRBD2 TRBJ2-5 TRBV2 CASTPFGEGETQYF TGTGCCAGCACGCCATTTGGGGAGGGGGAGACCCAGTACTTC